These T cell receptor beta chains were read from a single sample in a study of OX40 agonist ivuxolimab in advanced cancers. Here immunoSEQ multiplex PCR was the method, and the copy in TCRdb shows in-frame clones only, minus some. This sample carries approximately 58,000 clones, approximately 86% of them seen once, and the ten largest clones take approximately 0.8%. The sample consisted of CD4+ or CD8+ T cells sorted from blood, taken in a trial of the OX40 agonist ivuxolimab. These TCRs come from an adult with an advanced solid tumor such as melanoma, head and neck, liver or kidney cancer. Each CDR3 is given without its conserved first and last residue. Each record gives: V gene, CDR3 length, clone size, CDR3 protein. Rows give clone size only sometimes, using once, few, many, or a class for an expanded clone.

v_call: TRBV4-1
cdr3_length: 12
clone_size: -
cdr3_aa: ASSTLPSFRGLF

v_call: TRBV7-2
cdr3_length: 14
clone_size: -
cdr3_aa: ASSLGSLAEKETQY

v_call: TRBV7-2
cdr3_length: 15
clone_size: -
cdr3_aa: ASSFPQRGRIFYEQY

v_call: TRBV4-2
cdr3_length: 14
clone_size: -
cdr3_aa: ASSLGTRGISETQY

v_call: TRBV6-5
cdr3_length: 14
clone_size: -
cdr3_aa: ASSYSWASGSGEQY

v_call: TRBV6-5
cdr3_length: 13
clone_size: -
cdr3_aa: ASSYSIGTTYEQY

v_call: TRBV5-1
cdr3_length: 11
clone_size: -
cdr3_aa: ASSLVGGHIQY

v_call: TRBV27
cdr3_length: 14
clone_size: -
cdr3_aa: ASSSPSAPSTDTQY

v_call: TRBV7-6
cdr3_length: 11
clone_size: -
cdr3_aa: ASRPGTRNEQY

v_call: TRBV27
cdr3_length: 14
clone_size: -
cdr3_aa: ASSSKWTTNNQPQH

v_call: TRBV6-6
cdr3_length: 13
clone_size: -
cdr3_aa: ASSYSGGRNYEQY

v_call: TRBV7-3
cdr3_length: 12
clone_size: -
cdr3_aa: ASSRTYNTGELF

v_call: TRBV4-2
cdr3_length: 12
clone_size: -
cdr3_aa: ASSRGQGRETQY

v_call: TRBV7-9
cdr3_length: 15
clone_size: -
cdr3_aa: ASSLRGWTENTGELF

v_call: TRBV7-2
cdr3_length: 10
clone_size: few
cdr3_aa: ASSAAPIEQY